This T cell receptor (beta chain) was captured by sequencing in a study of blood T cells in healthy people across ages. The germline V gene encodes CDR1 MNHEY and CDR2 SVGAGI. V lost 6 bases, J lost 3 bases, and 12 bases lay in between. The CDR3 consists of 15 residues. Through a sample-barcoded 5' primer and a J-beta primer mix, a second PCR was run for roughly 6 to 11 cycles. MiXCR, run by TCRdb on the 5' RACE reads, gives a single entry per CDR3 protein. The sample lists 650,000 to 950,000 distinct CDR3 sequences, 40% to 50% seen once, with around 18% in the top ten. The sequenced sample was blood. This chain joins TRBV6-5 and TRBJ1-6, with D uncertain. The sequence was obtained from a man aged 55 to 70 in good health. The CDR3 protein is CASSKDSFYNSPLHF. The DNA for the CDR3 is TGTGCCAGCAGCAAAGATTCCTTCTATAATTCACCCCTCCACTTT.